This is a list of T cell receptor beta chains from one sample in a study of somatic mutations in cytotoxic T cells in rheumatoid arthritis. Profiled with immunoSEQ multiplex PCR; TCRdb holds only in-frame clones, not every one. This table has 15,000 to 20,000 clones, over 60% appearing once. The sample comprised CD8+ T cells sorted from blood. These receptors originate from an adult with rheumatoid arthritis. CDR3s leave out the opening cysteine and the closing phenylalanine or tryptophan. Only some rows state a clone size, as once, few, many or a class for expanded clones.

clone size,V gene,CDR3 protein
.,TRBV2,ASSDTRNYEQY
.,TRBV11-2,ASSLESWDEQY
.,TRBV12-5,ASGSPGTGGSLAYEQY
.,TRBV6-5,ASRTPSHRADTQY
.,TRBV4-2,ASSRRGSSYNEQF
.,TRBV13,ASTFRDPARGELF
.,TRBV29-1,SGEWGTQY
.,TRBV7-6,ASSLEAATGELF
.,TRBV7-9,ASSLLQGEDKTHTQY
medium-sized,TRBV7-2,ASSLGLLDGYT
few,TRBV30,AWSVGGFTEAF
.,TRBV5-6,ASSLQGADANYGYT
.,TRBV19,ASSMGNTIY
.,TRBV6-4,ASSAGTSTDTQY
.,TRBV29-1,SVAGTSQGTGTDTQY
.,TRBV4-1,ASSQEITDTQY
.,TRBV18,ASSPLTCGVPDEQF
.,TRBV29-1,SVAGQSYEQY
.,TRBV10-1,ATRNPGDGHEQY
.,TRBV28,ASSGGGGSYEQY
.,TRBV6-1,ASWVWGNTEAF
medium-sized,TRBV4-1,ASSQGVNGYEQY
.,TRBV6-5,ASGYPGADTIY
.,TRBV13,ASSLGGLETQY
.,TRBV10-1,ATELYRGAGELF
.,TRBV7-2,ASSLNGEGEQY
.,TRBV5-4,ASSLVETGGEGEQF
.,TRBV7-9,ASIPGVGRPYDEQF
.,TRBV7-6,ASSGGQTYEQY
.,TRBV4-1,ASSQAKPDTQY
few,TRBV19,ASSIQGSYEQY
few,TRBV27,ASSYFRTGRDEQY
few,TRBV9,ASSAIPQGHTEAF